This entry lists 18 T cell receptor beta chains sequenced from one sample in a study of cytomegalovirus exposure and HLA in healthy donors. A multiplex PCR was run with 60 Vbeta primers and 13 Jbeta primers. Sequenced by immunoSEQ multiplex PCR; TCRdb stores in-frame clones only, minus some. The repertoire consists of about 85,000 clones, with 80% occurring once and the leading ten covering 20% to 25%. Sequenced material: PBMCs. The receptors were gathered from a woman aged 45 to 65 in good health and CMV-seropositive.

The table lists this clone with a count of one. This chain connects TRBV10-3 to TRBJ1-2; 7 nucleotides agree with TRBD1. This CDR3 region has 13 residues. The germline V gene has CDR1 ENHRY and CDR2 SYGVKD. V gave up 10 bases and J gave up 6 bases; unmatched junction bases: 11. The CDR3 DNA reads as TGTGCCACCCAACCGGAGGGGGCAGATGGCTACACCTTC. Its translation: CATQPEGADGYTF.

The rearrangement uses TRBV5-1 and TRBJ2-1, with D possibly TRBD1 on 5 matching bases. CDR1 and CDR2 from the germline V gene are SGHRS and YFSETQ. The CDR3 totals 16 residues. Trimming took off 1 base at V and 8 bases at J, with 19 bases between the two ends. This CDR3 is CASSLRTTNVRHEQFF. The CDR3 coding sequence is TGCGCCAGCAGCTTGAGGACAACGAACGTACGTCATGAGCAGTTCTTC.

This rearrangement joins TRBV30 to TRBJ1-4; no reliable D call. V was clipped by 3 bases and J by 2 bases, with 7 bases between them. The CDR3 totals 13 residues. Germline values: CDR1 GTSNPN, CDR2 SVGIG (reference sequence). CDR3 nucleotides: TGTGCCTGGAGGACGGAGACTAATGAAAAACTGTTTTTT. Amino acid sequence: CAWRTETNEKLFF.

This clone came up once. The gene calls are TRBV7-9 and TRBJ1-1; 7 bases fit TRBD1. From germline, CDR1 is SEHNR and CDR2 FQNEAQ (reference sequence). J lost 0 bases, V lost 0 bases, and 13 bases had no gene match. The CDR3 is 19 residues long. The CDR3, as DNA: TGTGCCAGCAGCTTAGCCCTTTTGACAGGGAGGACCATGAACACTGAAGCTTTCTTT. Residues: CASSLALLTGRTMNTEAFF.

This chain joins TRBV12-5 and TRBJ1-1; TRBD1 is a possible D gene (5 bases). V lost 1 base and J 0 bases, leaving 12 bases between the germline ends. Germline V gene sequence: CDR1 LGHNT, CDR2 FRNRAP. The CDR3 runs 16 residues. Here the CDR3 DNA reads TGTGCTAGTGGTTTGGGCAGGGTGTCCATGAACACTGAAGCTTTCTTT. It is translated as CASGLGRVSMNTEAFF.

The chain has TRBV11-3 and TRBJ2-1, with 9 bases that match TRBD1. The germline CDR1 and CDR2 sequences are SGHNT and YENEEA. CDR3 size: 15 residues. The V gene end was trimmed by 1 base and the J gene end by 3 bases; junction bases not matched to a gene: 1. The CDR3 protein is CASSLGTGDYNEQFF. The DNA for the CDR3 is TGTGCCAGCAGCTTAGGGACAGGGGACTACAATGAGCAGTTCTTC. The full variable domain, in which reference TRBV11-3 and TRBJ2-1 provide the parts outside the CDR3, is EAGVVQSPRYKIIEKKQPVAFWCNPISGHNTLYWYLQNLGQGPELLIRYENEEAVDDSQLPKDRFSAERLKGVDSTLKIQPAELGDSAVYLCASSLGTGDYNEQFFGPGTRLTVL.

This chain uses TRBV6-1 with TRBJ2-3; the D gene is possibly TRBD2 (6 bases). Between the trimmed V and J ends, which lost 4 bases and 4 bases, there was a span of 15 bases. Looked up from germline, CDR1 is MNHNS and CDR2 is SASEGT. The CDR3 runs to 15 residues. The CDR3 loop is CASSGWEVMSDTQYF. The CDR3 nucleotides are TGTGCCAGCAGTGGGTGGGAGGTAATGTCAGATACGCAGTATTTT.

CDR3 in DNA: TGTGCCAGCAGCTTAAGCAGTAGCACAGATACGCAGTATTTT. It is translated as CASSLSSSTDTQYF. The J gene is TRBJ2-3, the V gene TRBV7-3; no definite D call. With 1 base removed from V and 0 bases from J, the gap between germline ends came to 5 bases. The CDR3 is made up of 14 amino acids. The germline gives CDR1 SGHTA, CDR2 FQGTGA.

V and J are TRBV10-2 and TRBJ2-7; TRBD2 matches at 7 bases. This CDR3 contains 12 residues. The V gene's germline CDR1 is WSHSY and CDR2 SAAADI. Trimming took 10 bases from V and 3 from J; bases not matched to a gene: 6. The CDR3 reads CATRGNFYEQYF. The CDR3 DNA follows: TGCGCCACGCGGGGGAACTTCTACGAGCAGTACTTC.

The chain recombines TRBV19 with TRBJ2-3; a possible D gene is TRBD2 (6 bases). Germline CDR1 is LNHDA and CDR2 is SQIVND (reference sequence). The CDR3 runs to 14 residues. The V and J ends lost 10 bases and 1 base respectively, with 15 bases between them. The CDR3 DNA sequence: TGTGCCACCCAGTCTCAGCGGGGCACAGATACGCAGTATTTT. This sequence encodes CATQSQRGTDTQYF.

This sequence joins TRBV6-1 and TRBJ1-5, with 11 bases lining up with TRBD1. J gave up 5 bases and V 5 bases, and 5 bases lay outside the gene matches. CDR3 length: 15 amino acids. The germline V gene encodes CDR1 MNHNS and CDR2 SASEGT. Written as DNA, the CDR3 is TGTGCCAGCAGTACCTCGGACAGGGGGCATCAGCCCCAGCATTTT. Translated: CASSTSDRGHQPQHF.

This chain connects TRBV10-2 to TRBJ2-7, with 11 bases matching TRBD2. V gave up 6 bases and J gave up 0 bases; unmatched junction bases: 7. From germline, CDR1 is WSHSY and CDR2 SAAADI. The CDR3 has 16 residues. The DNA for the CDR3 is TGCGCCAGCAGGGGGACTAGCGGAGGGAGCTCCTACGAGCAGTACGTC. Translating it yields CASRGTSGGSSYEQYV.

This chain connects TRBV10-3 to TRBJ1-5; maybe TRBD1 (5 bases). This CDR3 contains 14 residues. The V gene's germline CDR1 is ENHRY and CDR2 SYGVKD. The germline V and J ends were trimmed by 1 base and 7 bases, with 11 bases remaining between them. Here the CDR3 reads CAISEWGRVQPQHF. The CDR3 coding sequence is TGTGCCATCAGTGAGTGGGGCAGGGTCCAGCCCCAGCATTTT.

The rearrangement uses TRBV7-6 and TRBJ1-1; tentatively, D is TRBD1 (6 bases). The CDR3 is 17 residues long. Germline values: CDR1 SGHVS, CDR2 FNYEAQ. The ends were cut back, 4 bases at V and 0 bases at J, with 18 bases in the middle. The CDR3 reads CASSSRGVGGVNTEAFF. The CDR3 DNA is TGTGCCAGCAGCTCGAGAGGGGTAGGGGGAGTGAACACTGAAGCTTTCTTT.

The chain joins TRBV6-5 to TRBJ2-1; tentatively, D is TRBD2 (6 bases). The CDR3 consists of 14 residues. CDR1 is MNHEY, CDR2 SVGAGI, per germline. V lost 8 bases to trimming and J lost 6 bases, with 17 bases between them. The CDR3 reads CASSRAGGVNEQFF. The CDR3 DNA reads as TGTGCCAGCTCTAGGGCCGGAGGGGTCAATGAGCAGTTCTTC.

V and J are TRBV2 and TRBJ2-7; possibly TRBD2 for D (6 bases). The CDR3 runs to 15 residues. Germline V gene data show CDR1 as SNHLY and CDR2 as FYNNEI. Trimming stripped 2 bases from V and 7 bases from J, with 18 bases between. CDR3 sequence reads: CASSEPTVAGGEQYF. CDR3 coding DNA: TGTGCCAGCAGTGAACCGACAGTGGCCGGGGGTGAGCAGTACTTC.

The rearrangement joins TRBV5-4 to TRBJ2-3; 11 bases agree with TRBD2. The CDR3 has 15 amino acids. Germline trimming cut 7 bases from V and 4 bases from J; bases unmatched to any gene: 8. Germline CDR1 reads SGHNT; CDR2 reads YYREEE (reference sequence). The CDR3, as DNA: TGTGCCAGCCGCTCGGGACTAGCGGATGCAGATACGCAGTATTTT. It yields the protein CASRSGLADADTQYF.

CDR3 sequence reads: CASSTRGSYGYTF. The CDR3 DNA reads as TGTGCCAGCAGCACCAGGGGGTCCTATGGCTACACCTTC. This chain links TRBV11-3 with TRBJ1-2, with TRBD1 identical over 7 bases. V shed 5 bases and J 4 bases; nucleotides not matched to a gene: 4. Per germline, CDR1 SGHNT and CDR2 YENEEA. This CDR3 has 13 residues.